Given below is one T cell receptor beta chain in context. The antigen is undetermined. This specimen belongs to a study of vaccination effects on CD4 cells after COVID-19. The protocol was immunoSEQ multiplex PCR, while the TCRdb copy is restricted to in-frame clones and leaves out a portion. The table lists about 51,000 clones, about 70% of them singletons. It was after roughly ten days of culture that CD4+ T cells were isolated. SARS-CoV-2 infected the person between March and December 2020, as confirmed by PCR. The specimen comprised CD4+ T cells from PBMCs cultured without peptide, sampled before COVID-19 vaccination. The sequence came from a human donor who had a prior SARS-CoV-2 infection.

CDR3 protein: CASSLDPQRGSTDTQYF. The DNA for the CDR3 is TGTGCCAGCAGCTTAGACCCCCAGCGGGGGAGCACAGATACGCAGTATTTT. This chain joins TRBV11-3 and TRBJ2-3; 8 bases match TRBD2. The ends lost 0 bases at V and 0 bases at J; junction bases unmatched: 5. Germline assignment: CDR1 SGHNT and CDR2 YENEEA. The CDR3 is made up of 17 amino acids. Drawing the rest from reference TRBV11-3 and TRBJ2-3, the complete variable domain is EAGVVQSPRYKIIEKKQPVAFWCNPISGHNTLYWYLQNLGQGPELLIRYENEEAVDDSQLPKDRFSAERLKGVDSTLKIQPAELGDSAVYLCASSLDPQRGSTDTQYFGPGTRLTVL.